This T cell receptor beta chain was recovered during a study of CD8 T cells in Susac syndrome. With random hexamers, 0.5 to 1 ug RNA was reverse transcribed. TCRdb called the immunoSEQ multiplex PCR reads again in MiXCR, with one record for every CDR3 protein. Here the sample spans 130,000 to 150,000 distinct CDR3 sequences, over 85% being singletons. The CDR3 sequence is 14 residues long. Germline V gene data show CDR1 as MNHEY and CDR2 as SVGAGI. V dropped 2 bases and J dropped 9; count of bases not matched to a gene: 6. FACS was used to enrich TEMRA cells, whereas the CD8+ and CD4+ T cells were obtained by negative isolation.

This receptor was obtained from a human donor in good health. This sequence joins TRBV6-5 and TRBJ1-2, with 10 positions matching TRBD1. Sequencing input: CD8+ T cells from PBMCs. The CDR3 loop reads CASSYGQGGLRYTF. CDR3 nucleotide sequence: TGTGCCAGCAGTTACGGACAGGGGGGGTTGCGCTACACCTTC.